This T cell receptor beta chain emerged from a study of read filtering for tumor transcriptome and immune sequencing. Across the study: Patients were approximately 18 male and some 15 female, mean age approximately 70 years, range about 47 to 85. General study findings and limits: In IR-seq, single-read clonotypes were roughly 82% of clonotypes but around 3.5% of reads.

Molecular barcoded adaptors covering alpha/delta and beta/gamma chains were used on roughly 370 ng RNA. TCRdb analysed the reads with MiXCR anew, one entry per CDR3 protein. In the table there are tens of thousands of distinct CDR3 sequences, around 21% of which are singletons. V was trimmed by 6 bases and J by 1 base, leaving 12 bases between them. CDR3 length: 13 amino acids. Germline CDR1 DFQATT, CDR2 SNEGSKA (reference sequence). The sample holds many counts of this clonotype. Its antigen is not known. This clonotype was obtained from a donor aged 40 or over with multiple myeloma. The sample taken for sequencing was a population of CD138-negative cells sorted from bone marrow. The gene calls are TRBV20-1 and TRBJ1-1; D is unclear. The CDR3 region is CSAPTDRNTEAFF. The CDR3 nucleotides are TGCAGTGCCCCCACCGACCGGAACACTGAAGCTTTCTTT.